This T cell receptor beta chain was captured in a study of T-cell reconstitution after alpha-beta-depleted transplantation in children. TCRbeta library construction was performed incorporating unique molecular identifiers. TCRdb reanalysed the PCR reads using MiXCR and keeps one entry per CDR3 protein. In the table there are hundreds of thousands of distinct CDR3 sequences, around a sixth of which are singletons. This receptor was identified in a male patient aged 2-10 years who had a stem cell transplant for acute lymphoblastic leukemia, so the T cells may come from the graft donor. This material consisted of PBMCs, mostly from graft donor cells, taken 360 days after TCRalphabeta/CD19-depleted stem cell transplant.

For the CDR3, the DNA is TGCGCCAGTGGTTGGACAGAGAACACTGAAGCTTTCTTT. As protein: CASGWTENTEAFF. The J gene is TRBJ1-1, the V gene TRBV5-1; weak D call: TRBD1 (6 bases). Looked up from germline, CDR1 is SGHRS and CDR2 is YFSETQ. This CDR3 is built from 13 residues. V gave up 8 bases and J gave up 1 base, with 12 bases separating them.